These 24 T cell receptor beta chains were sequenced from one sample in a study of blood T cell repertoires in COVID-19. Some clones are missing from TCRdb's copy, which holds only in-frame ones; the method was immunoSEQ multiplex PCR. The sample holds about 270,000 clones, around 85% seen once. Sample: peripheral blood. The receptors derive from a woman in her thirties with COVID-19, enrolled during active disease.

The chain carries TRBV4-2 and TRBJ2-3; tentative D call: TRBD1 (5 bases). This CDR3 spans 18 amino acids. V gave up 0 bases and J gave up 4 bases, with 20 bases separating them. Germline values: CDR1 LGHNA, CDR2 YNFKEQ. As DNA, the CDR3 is TGTGCCAGCAGCCAAGACCCCCGCGACTTGACGACAGCAGATACGCAGTATTTT. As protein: CASSQDPRDLTTADTQYF.

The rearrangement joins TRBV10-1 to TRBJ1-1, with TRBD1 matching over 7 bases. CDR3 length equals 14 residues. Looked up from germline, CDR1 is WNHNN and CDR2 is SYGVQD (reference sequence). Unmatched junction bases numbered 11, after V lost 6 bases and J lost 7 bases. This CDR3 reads CASSLAGPGGEAFF. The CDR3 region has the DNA TGCGCCAGCAGCCTGGCAGGGCCAGGGGGTGAAGCTTTCTTT.

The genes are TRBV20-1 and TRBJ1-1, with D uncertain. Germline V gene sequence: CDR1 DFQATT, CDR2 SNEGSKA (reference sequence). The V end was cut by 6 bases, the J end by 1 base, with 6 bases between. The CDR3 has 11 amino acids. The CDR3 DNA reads TGCAGTGCAGCAGGGAACACTGAAGCTTTCTTT. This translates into CSAAGNTEAFF.

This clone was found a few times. CDR3 DNA sequence: TGCGCCAGCAGCTTGCTTGGAGCAACTAGCACAGATACGCAGTATTTT. It translates to CASSLLGATSTDTQYF. The chain uses TRBV5-1 and TRBJ2-3; D gene unclear. In germline, CDR1 is SGHRS, CDR2 YFSETQ. CDR3 length: 16 residues. V gave up 1 base and J gave up 0 bases, with 12 bases separating them. Filled out from reference TRBV5-1 and TRBJ2-3, the complete variable domain reads KAGVTQTPRYLIKTRGQQVTLSCSPISGHRSVSWYQQTPGQGLQFLFEYFSETQRNKGNFPGRFSGRQFSNSRSEMNVSTLELGDSALYLCASSLLGATSTDTQYFGPGTRLTVL.

DNA for the CDR3: TGTGCCTGGGCTAGCGGGGCTACCTACGAGCAGTACTTC. Protein: CAWASGATYEQYF. The gene calls are TRBV30 and TRBJ2-7, with TRBD2 identical over 9 bases. The V gene end was trimmed by 5 bases and the J gene end by 2 bases; junction bases not matched to a gene: 4. This CDR3 is 13 amino acids long. Germline loops: CDR1 GTSNPN, CDR2 SVGIG (reference sequence).

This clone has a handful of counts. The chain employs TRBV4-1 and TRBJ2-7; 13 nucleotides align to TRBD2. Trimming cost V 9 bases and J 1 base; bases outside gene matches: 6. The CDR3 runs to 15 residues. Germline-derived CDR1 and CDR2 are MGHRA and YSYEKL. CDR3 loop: CASSGLAGESYEQYF. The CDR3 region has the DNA TGCGCCAGTTCCGGACTAGCGGGGGAGTCCTACGAGCAGTACTTC.

The CDR3 sequence is CASSPLGQGNYGYTF. The CDR3 DNA follows: TGTGCCAGCAGTCCATTGGGACAGGGAAACTATGGCTACACCTTC. The rearrangement uses TRBV28 and TRBJ1-2; 9 positions match TRBD1. The CDR3 covers 15 residues. Trimming at V came to 5 bases and at J to 2 bases, leaving 6 bases not matched to a gene. Looked up from germline, CDR1 is MDHEN and CDR2 is SYDVKM.

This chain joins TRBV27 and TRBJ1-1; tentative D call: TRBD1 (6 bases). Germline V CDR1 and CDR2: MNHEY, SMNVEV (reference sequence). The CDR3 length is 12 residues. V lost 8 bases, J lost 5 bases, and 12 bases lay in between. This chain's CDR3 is CASVRGGTEAFF. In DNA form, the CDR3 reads TGTGCCAGCGTTAGGGGGGGGACTGAAGCTTTCTTT.

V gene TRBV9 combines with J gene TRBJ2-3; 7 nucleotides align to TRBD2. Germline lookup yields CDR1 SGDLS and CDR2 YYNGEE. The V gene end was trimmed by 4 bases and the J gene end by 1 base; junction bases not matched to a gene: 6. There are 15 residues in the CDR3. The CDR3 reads CASSTRDYRTDTQYF. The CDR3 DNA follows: TGTGCCAGCAGCACCCGGGACTACCGCACAGATACGCAGTATTTT.

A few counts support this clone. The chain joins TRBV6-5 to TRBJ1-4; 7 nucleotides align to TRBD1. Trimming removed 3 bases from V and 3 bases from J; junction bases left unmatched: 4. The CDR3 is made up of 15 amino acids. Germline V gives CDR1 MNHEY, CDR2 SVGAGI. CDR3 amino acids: CASSYAGTANEKLFF. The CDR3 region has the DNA TGTGCCAGCAGTTATGCCGGGACAGCTAATGAAAAACTGTTTTTT.

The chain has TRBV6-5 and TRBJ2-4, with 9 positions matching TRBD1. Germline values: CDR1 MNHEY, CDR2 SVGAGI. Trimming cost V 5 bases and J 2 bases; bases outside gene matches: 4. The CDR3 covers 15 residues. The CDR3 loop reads CASSRTGVSKNIQYF. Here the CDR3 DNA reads TGTGCCAGCAGTAGGACAGGGGTTTCCAAAAACATTCAGTACTTC.

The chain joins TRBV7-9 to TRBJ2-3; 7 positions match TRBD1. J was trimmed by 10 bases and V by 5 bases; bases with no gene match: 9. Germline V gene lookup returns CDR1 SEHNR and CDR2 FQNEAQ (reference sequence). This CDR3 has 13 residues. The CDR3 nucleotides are TGTGCCAGCAGCCCGGGACAGCTCGGGGCGCAGTATTTT. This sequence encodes CASSPGQLGAQYF.

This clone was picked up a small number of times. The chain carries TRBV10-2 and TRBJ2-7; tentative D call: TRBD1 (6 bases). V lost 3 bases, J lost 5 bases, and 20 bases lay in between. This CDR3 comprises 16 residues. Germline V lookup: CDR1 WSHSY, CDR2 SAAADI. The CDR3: CASSEGPYRETDEQYF. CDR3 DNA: TGCGCCAGCAGTGAAGGACCGTACAGGGAGACCGACGAGCAGTACTTC.

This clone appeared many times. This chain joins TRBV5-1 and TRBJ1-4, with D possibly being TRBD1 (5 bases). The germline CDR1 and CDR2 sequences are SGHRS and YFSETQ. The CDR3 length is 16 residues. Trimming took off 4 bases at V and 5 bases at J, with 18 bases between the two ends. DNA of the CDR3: TGCGCCAGCAGCCCTAGGCCCCCAGGGTTAAATGAAAAACTGTTTTTT. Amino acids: CASSPRPPGLNEKLFF. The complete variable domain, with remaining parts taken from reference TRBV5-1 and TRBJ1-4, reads KAGVTQTPRYLIKTRGQQVTLSCSPISGHRSVSWYQQTPGQGLQFLFEYFSETQRNKGNFPGRFSGRQFSNSRSEMNVSTLELGDSALYLCASSPRPPGLNEKLFFGSGTQLSVL.

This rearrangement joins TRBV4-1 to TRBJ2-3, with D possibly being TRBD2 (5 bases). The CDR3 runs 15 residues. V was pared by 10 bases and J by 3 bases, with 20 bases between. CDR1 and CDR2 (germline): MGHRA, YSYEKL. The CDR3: CATSFPGKLTDTQYF. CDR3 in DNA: TGCGCCACCTCTTTTCCCGGGAAGTTGACAGATACGCAGTATTTT.

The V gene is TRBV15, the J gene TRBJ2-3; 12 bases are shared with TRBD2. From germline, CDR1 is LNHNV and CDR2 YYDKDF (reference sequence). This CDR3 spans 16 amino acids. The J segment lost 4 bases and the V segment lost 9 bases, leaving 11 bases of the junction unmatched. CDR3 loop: CATSSGGAELPDTQYF. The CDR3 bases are TGTGCCACATCTAGCGGGGGGGCCGAGCTACCAGATACGCAGTATTTT.

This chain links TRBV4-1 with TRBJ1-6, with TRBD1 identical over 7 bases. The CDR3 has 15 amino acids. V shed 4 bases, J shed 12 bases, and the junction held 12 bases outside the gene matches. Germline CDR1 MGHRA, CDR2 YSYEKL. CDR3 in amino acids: CASSPLRDRSKPLHF. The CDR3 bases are TGCGCCAGCAGCCCCCTGAGGGACAGAAGTAAACCCCTCCACTTT.

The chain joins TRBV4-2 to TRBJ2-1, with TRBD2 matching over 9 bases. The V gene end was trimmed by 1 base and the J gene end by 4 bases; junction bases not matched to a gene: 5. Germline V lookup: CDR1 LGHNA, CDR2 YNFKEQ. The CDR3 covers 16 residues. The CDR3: CASSQVGLATYNEQFF. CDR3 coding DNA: TGTGCCAGCAGCCAAGTTGGACTAGCGACGTACAATGAGCAGTTCTTC.

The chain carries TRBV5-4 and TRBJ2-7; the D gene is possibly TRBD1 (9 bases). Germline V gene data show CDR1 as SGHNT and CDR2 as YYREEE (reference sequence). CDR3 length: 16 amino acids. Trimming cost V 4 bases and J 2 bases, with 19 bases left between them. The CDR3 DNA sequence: TGTGCCAGCAGCGACGGGGGGGGACAGGGACCCTACGAGCAGTACTTC. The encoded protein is CASSDGGGQGPYEQYF.

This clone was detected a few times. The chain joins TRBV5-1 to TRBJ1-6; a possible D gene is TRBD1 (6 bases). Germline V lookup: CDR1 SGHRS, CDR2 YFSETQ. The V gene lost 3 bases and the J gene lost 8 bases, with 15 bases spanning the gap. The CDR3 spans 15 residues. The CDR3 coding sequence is TGCGCCAGCAGCTCCACAGGGAGGGAGGATTCACCCCTCCACTTT. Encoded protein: CASSSTGREDSPLHF.

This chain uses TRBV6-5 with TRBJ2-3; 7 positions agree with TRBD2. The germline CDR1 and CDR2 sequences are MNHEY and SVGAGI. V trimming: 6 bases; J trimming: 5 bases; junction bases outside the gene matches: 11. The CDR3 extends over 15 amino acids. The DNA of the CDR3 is TGTGCCAGCAGCTCCCGCGGGGGAGGAGTAGATACGCAGTATTTT. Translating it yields CASSSRGGGVDTQYF.

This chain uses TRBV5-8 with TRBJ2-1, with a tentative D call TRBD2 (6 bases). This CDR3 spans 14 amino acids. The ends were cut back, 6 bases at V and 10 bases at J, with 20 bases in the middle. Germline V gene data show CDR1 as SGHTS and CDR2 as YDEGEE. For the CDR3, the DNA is TGTGCCAGCACCGCCCCGGGGGAAGTCACCGAGCAGTTCTTC. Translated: CASTAPGEVTEQFF.

CDR3 residues: CASRLRGLYGYTF. The CDR3 coding sequence is TGTGCCAGCCGACTGAGGGGGCTGTATGGCTACACCTTC. The gene calls are TRBV21-1 and TRBJ1-2; TRBD1, the table's D call, lacks a check against the DNA. TRBV21-1 is a pseudogene locus. The CDR3 is 13 amino acids.

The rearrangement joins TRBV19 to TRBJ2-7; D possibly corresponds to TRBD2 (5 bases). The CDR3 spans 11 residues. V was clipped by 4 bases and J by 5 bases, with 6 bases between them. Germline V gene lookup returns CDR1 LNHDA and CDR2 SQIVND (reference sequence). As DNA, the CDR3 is TGTGCCAGTAGTAACGGGAACGAGCAGTACTTC. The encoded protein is CASSNGNEQYF.